The subject of this entry is one T cell receptor beta chain. All enrollees were roughly 18 to 90 years old and from approximately 24 US areas. Participants' reported clinical history set cohort assignment. This sample stems from a study of blood T cell repertoires in COVID-19. In the study overall: Sources were T cells, B-cell-depleted T cells, or PBMCs; the material itself was cDNA or gDNA.

The germline V and J ends were trimmed by 5 bases and 0 bases, with 11 bases remaining between them. Per germline, CDR1 SGHTA and CDR2 FQGNSA. This CDR3 has 14 amino acids. Profiling relied on immunoSEQ multiplex PCR, and the TCRdb table lists in-frame clones only, not all of them. The sample records about 480,000 clones, roughly 90% being singletons. Sequenced: PBMCs or T cells enriched from blood (not recorded which). The chain links TRBV7-2 to TRBJ2-7, with D perhaps matching TRBD2 (5 bases). The receptor's source is a woman between 40 and 50 years old who had recovered from COVID-19. This chain's CDR3 is CASSLGLHSYEQYF. CDR3 sequence (DNA): TGTGCCAGCAGCCTAGGACTTCACTCCTACGAGCAGTACTTC.